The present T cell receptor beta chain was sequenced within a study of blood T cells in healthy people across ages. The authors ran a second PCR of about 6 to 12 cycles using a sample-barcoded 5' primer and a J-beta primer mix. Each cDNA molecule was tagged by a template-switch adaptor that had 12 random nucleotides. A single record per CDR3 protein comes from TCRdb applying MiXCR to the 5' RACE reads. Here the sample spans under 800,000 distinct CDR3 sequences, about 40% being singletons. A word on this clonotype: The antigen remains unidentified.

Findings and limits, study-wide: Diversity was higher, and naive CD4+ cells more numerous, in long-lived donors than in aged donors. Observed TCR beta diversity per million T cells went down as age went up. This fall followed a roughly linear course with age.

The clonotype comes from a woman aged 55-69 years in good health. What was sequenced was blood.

CDR3 amino acids: CASSHRTGGKDGYTF. The DNA for the CDR3 is TGTGCCAGCAGCCACCGGACAGGGGGCAAGGATGGCTACACCTTC. J is TRBJ1-2 and V is TRBV7-8; 11 nucleotides line up with TRBD1. V lost 5 bases, J lost 6 bases, and 8 bases stayed unmatched. The germline gives CDR1 SGHVS, CDR2 FQNEAQ. This CDR3 has 15 amino acids.